This T cell receptor (beta chain) was identified during a study of T cells in Graves' hyperthyroidism and ophthalmopathy. Researchers amplified the TCR beta CDR3 regions from RNA transcripts. In the first-round RT-PCR of the TCR CDR3, the HTBI primer set was used. In TCRdb, the multiplex PCR reads were re-called with MiXCR into one record per CDR3 protein. The table includes about 400,000 distinct CDR3 sequences, over 13% detected once. CDR3 length: 14 amino acids. CDR1 is MDHEN and CDR2 is SYDVKM in the germline V gene. V trimming: 6 bases; J trimming: 12 bases; junction bases outside the gene matches: 7. This clonotype was counted at least ten times.

Sequencing input: blood. V and J are TRBV28 and TRBJ2-1, with 14 bases matching TRBD2. The source is a man aged 45-65 years with Graves' ophthalmopathy. The CDR3 region has the DNA TGTGCCAGCAGGCGACTAGCGGGAGGGCCGGTGCAGTTCTTC. Amino acids: CASRRLAGGPVQFF.